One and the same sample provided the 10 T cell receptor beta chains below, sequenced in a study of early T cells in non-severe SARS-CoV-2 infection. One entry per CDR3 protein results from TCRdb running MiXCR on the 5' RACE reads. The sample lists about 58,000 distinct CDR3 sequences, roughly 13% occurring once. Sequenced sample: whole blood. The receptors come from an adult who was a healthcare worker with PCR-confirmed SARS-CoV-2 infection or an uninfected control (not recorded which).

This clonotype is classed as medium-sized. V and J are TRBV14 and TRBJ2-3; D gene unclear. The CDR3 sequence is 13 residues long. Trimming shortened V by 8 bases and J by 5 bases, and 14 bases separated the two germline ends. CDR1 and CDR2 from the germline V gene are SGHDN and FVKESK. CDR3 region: CASRKEWEDTQYF. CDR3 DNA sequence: TGTGCCAGCCGAAAAGAGTGGGAAGATACGCAGTATTTT.

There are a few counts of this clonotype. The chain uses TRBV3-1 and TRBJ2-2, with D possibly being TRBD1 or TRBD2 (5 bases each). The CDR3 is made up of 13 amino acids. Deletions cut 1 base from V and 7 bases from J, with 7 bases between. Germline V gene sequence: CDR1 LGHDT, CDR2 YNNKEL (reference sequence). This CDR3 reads CASSQAGGGELFF. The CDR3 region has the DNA TGTGCCAGCAGCCAAGCTGGGGGCGGGGAGCTGTTTTTT. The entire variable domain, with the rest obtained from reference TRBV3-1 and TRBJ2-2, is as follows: DTAVSQTPKYLVTQMGNDKSIKCEQNLGHDTMYWYKQDSKKFLKIMFSYNNKELIINETVPNRFSPKSPDKAHLNLHINSLELGDSAVYFCASSQAGGGELFFGEGSRLTVL.

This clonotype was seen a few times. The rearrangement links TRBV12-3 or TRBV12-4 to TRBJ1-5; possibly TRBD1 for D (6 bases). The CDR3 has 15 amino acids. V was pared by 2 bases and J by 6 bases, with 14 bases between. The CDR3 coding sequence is TGTGCCAGCAGTTTAAGGGCAGGGGTCGGTCAGCCCCAGCATTTT. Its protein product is CASSLRAGVGQPQHF.

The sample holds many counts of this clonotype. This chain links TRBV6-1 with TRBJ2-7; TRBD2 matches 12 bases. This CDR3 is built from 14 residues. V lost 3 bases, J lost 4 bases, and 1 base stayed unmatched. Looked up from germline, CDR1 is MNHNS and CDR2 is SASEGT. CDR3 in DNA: TGTGCCAGCAGTGAGACTAGCGGGGGATACGAGCAGTACTTC. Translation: CASSETSGGYEQYF.

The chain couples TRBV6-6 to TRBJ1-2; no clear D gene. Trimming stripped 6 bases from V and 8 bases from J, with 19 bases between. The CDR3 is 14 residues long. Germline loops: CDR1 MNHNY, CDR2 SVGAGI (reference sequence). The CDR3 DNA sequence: TGTGCCAGCAGCCCCGACCTGGATGGCAGGGGCTACACCTTC. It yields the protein CASSPDLDGRGYTF.

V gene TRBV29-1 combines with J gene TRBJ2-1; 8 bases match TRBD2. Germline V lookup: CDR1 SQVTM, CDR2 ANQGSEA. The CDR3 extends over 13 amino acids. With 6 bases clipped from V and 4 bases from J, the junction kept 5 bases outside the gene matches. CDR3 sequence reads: CSVSGSSYNEQFF. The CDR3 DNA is TGCAGCGTCAGCGGGAGTTCGTACAATGAGCAGTTCTTC.

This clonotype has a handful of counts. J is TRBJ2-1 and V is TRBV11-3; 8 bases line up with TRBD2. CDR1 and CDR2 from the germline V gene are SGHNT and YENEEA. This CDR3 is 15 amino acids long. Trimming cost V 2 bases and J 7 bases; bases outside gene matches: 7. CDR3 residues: CASSLSGGALNEQFF. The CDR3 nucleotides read TGTGCCAGCAGCTTATCCGGGGGGGCCTTGAATGAGCAGTTCTTC.

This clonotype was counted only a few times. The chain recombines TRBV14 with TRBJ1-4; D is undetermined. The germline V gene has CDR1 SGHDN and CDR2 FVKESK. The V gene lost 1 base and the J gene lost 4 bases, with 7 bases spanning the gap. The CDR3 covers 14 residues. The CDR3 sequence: CASSQVGFNEKLFF. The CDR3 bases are TGTGCCAGCAGCCAAGTGGGATTTAATGAAAAACTGTTTTTT.

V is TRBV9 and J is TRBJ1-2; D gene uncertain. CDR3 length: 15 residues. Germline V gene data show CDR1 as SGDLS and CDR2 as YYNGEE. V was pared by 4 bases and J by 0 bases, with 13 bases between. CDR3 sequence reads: CASSPMENTNYGYTF. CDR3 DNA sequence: TGTGCCAGCAGCCCCATGGAGAATACTAACTATGGCTACACCTTC.

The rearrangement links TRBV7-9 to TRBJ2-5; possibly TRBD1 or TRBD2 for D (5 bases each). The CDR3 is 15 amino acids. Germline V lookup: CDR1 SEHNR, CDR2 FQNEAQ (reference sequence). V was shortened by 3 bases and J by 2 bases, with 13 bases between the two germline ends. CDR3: CASSFGTGPQETQYF. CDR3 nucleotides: TGTGCCAGCAGCTTCGGGACCGGGCCGCAAGAGACCCAGTACTTC.